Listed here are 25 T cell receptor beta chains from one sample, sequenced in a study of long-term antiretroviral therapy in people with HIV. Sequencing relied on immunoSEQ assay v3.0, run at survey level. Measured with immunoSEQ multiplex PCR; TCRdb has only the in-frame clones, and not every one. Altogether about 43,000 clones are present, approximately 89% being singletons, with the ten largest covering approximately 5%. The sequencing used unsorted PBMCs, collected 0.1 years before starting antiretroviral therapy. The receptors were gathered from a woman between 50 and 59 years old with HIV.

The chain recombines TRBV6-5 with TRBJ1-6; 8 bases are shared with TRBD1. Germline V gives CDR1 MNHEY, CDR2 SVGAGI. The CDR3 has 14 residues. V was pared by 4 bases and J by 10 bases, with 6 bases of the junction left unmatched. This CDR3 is CASSFRGRESPLHF. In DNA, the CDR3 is TGTGCCAGCAGTTTCAGGGGGCGCGAGTCACCCCTCCACTTT.

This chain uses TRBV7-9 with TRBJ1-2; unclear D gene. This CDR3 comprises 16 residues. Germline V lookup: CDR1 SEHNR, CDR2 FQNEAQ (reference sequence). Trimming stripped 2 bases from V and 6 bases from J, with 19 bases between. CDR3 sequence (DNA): TGTGCCAGCAGCTTACCCGATCGGGTACGGGCCGATGGCTACACCTTC. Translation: CASSLPDRVRADGYTF. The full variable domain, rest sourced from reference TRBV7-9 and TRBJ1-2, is DTGVSQNPRHKITKRGQNVTFRCDPISEHNRLYWYRQTLGQGPEFLTYFQNEAQLEKSRLLSDRFSAERPKGSFSTLEIQRTEQGDSAMYLCASSLPDRVRADGYTFGSGTRLTVV.

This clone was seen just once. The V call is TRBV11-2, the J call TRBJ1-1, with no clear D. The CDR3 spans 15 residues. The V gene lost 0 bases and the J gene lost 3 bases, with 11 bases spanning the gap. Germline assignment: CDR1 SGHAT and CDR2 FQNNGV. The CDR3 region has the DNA TGTGCCAGCAGCTTAGATCAAAGACCGGACACTGAAGCTTTCTTT. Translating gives CASSLDQRPDTEAFF.

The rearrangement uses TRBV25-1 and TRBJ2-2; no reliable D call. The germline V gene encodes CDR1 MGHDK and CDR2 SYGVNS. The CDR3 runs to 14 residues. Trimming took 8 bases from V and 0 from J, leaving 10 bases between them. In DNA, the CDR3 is TGTGCCAGCGGTACTTTCGCGAACACCGGGGAGCTGTTTTTT. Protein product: CASGTFANTGELFF.

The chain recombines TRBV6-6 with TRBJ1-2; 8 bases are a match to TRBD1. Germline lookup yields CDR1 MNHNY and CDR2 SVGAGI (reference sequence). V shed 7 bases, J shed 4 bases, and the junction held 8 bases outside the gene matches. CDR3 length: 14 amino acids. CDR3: CASTKDRAGYGYTF. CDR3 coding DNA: TGTGCCAGCACCAAGGACAGGGCGGGCTATGGCTACACCTTC.

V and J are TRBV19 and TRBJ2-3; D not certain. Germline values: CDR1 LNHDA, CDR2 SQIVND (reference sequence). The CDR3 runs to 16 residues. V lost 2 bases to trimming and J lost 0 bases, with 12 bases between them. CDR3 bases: TGTGCCAGTAGTATACTTGCAGCCCCTAGCACAGATACGCAGTATTTT. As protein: CASSILAAPSTDTQYF. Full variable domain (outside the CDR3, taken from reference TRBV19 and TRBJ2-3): DGGITQSPKYLFRKEGQNVTLSCEQNLNHDAMYWYRQDPGQGLRLIYYSQIVNDFQKGDIAEGYSVSREKKESFPLTVTSAQKNPTAFYLCASSILAAPSTDTQYFGPGTRLTVL.

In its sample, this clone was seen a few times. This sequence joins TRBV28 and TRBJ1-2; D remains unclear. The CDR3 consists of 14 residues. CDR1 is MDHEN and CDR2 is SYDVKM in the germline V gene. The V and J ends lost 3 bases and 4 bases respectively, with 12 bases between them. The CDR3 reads CASSFSLLFYGYTF. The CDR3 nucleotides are TGTGCCAGCAGTTTCAGCCTCCTCTTCTATGGCTACACCTTC.

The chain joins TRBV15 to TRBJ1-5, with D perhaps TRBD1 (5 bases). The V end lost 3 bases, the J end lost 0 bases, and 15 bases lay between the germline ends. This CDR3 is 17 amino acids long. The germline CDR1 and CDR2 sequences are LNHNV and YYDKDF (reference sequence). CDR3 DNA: TGTGCCACCAGCAGGGGAGACAGCTTTTATAGCAATCAGCCCCAGCATTTT. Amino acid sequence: CATSRGDSFYSNQPQHF.

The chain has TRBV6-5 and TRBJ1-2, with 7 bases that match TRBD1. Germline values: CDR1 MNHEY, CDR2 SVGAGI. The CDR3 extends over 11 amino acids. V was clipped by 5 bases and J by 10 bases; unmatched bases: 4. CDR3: CASSQGQPYTF. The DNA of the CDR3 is TGTGCCAGCAGTCAGGGACAGCCCTACACCTTC.

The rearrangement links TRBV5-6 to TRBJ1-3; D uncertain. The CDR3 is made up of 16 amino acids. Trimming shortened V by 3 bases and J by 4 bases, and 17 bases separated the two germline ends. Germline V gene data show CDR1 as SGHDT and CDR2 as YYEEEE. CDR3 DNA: TGTGCCAGCAGCTCGGTTGGAGGGCCGCTCGGAAACACCATATATTTT. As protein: CASSSVGGPLGNTIYF.

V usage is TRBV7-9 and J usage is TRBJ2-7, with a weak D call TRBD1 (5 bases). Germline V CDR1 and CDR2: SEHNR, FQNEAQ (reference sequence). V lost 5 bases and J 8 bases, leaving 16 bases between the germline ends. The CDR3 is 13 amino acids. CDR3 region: CASSRQPLNKQYF. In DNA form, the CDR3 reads TGTGCCAGCAGCAGACAGCCCTTGAACAAGCAGTACTTC.

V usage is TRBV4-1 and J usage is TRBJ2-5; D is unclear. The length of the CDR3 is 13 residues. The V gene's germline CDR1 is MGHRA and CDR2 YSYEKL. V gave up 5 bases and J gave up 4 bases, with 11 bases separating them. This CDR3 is CASSNAPGETQYF. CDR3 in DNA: TGCGCCAGCAGCAATGCGCCGGGAGAGACCCAGTACTTC.

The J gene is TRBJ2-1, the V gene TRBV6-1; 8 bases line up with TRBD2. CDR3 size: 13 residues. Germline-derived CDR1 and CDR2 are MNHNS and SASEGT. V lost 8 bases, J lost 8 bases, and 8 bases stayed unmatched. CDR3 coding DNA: TGTGCCAGCTGTCGGGGGGGCCTATATGAGCAGTTCTTC. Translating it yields CASCRGGLYEQFF.

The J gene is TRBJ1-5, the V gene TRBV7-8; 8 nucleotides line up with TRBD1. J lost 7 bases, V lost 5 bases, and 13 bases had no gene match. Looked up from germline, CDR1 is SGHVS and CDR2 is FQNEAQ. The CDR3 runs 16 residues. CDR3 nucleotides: TGTGCCAGCAGCCCGTCGGACAGGGAGGTAAGGCAGCCCCAGCATTTT. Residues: CASSPSDREVRQPQHF.

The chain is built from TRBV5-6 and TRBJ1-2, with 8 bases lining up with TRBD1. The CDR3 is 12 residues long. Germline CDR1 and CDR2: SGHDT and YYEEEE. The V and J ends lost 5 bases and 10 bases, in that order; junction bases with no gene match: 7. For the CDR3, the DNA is TGTGCCAGCAGAAAGACAGGGGCCGACTACACCTTC. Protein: CASRKTGADYTF.

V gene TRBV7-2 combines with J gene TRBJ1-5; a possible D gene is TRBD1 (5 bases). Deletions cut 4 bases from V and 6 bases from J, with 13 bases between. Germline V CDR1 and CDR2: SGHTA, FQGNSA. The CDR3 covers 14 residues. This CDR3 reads CASSSGDVFQPQHF. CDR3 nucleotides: TGTGCCAGCAGCTCTGGGGACGTATTTCAGCCCCAGCATTTT.

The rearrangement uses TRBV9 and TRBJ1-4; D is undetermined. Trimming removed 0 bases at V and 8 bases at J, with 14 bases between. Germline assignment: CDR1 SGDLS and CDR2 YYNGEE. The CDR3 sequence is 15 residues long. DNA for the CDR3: TGTGCCAGCAGCGTAGGTTGGGGTTTAGACGAAAAACTGTTTTTT. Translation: CASSVGWGLDEKLFF.

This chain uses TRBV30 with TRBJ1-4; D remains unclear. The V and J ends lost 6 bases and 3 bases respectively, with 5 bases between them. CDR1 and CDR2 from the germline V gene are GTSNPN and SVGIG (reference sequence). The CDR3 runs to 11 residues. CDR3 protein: CACSANEKLFF. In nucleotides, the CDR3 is TGTGCCTGTTCCGCTAATGAAAAACTGTTTTTT.

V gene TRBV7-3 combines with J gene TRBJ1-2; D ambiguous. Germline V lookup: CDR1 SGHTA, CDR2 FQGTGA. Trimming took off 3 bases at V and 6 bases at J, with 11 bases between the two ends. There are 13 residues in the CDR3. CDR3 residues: CASSFSPGNGYTF. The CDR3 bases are TGTGCCAGCAGCTTTTCCCCAGGCAATGGCTACACCTTC.

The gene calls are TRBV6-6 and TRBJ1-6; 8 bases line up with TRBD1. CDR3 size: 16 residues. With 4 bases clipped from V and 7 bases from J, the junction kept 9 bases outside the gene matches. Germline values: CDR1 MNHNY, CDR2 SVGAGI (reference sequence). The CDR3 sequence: CASSLLSGQGNSPLHF. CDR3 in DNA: TGTGCCAGCAGTTTACTCAGCGGACAGGGAAATTCACCCCTCCACTTT.

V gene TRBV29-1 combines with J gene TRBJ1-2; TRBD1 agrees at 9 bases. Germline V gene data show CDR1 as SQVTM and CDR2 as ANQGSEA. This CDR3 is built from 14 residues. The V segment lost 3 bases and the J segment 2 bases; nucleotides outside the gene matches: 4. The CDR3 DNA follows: TGCAGCGTTGACCGGGACAGGGTGAACTATGGCTACACCTTC. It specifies CSVDRDRVNYGYTF.

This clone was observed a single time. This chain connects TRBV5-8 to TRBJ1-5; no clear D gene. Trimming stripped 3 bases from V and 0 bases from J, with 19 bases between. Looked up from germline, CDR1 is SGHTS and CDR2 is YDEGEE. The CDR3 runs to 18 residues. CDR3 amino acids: CASSSFYATGPSNQPQHF. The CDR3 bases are TGTGCCAGCAGCTCCTTTTATGCGACCGGGCCTAGCAATCAGCCCCAGCATTTT.

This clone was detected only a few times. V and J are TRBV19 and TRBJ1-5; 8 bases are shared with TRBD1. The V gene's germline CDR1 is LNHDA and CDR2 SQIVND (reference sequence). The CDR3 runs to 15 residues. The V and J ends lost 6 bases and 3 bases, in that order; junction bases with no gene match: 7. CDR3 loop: CASRVSGGPNQPQHF. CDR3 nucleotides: TGTGCCAGTAGGGTGTCAGGGGGCCCCAATCAGCCCCAGCATTTT.

As DNA, the CDR3 is TGTGCCAGCAGCTTAGCGTGGGGACAGTTAGCCTACGAGCAGTACTTC. It encodes CASSLAWGQLAYEQYF. The chain carries TRBV7-8 and TRBJ2-7; 7 positions match TRBD1. Germline CDR1 reads SGHVS; CDR2 reads FQNEAQ. The junction had 7 bases not matched to a gene; V was cut back by 0 bases and J by 2 bases. CDR3 size: 16 residues.

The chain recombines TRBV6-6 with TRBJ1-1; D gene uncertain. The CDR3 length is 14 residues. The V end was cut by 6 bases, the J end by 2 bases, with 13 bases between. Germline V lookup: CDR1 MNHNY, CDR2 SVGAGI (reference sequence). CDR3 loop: CASSERGFNTEAFF. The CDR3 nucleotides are TGTGCCAGCAGCGAACGGGGTTTCAACACTGAAGCTTTCTTT.